The next 4 T cell receptor beta chains were all read from a single sample in a study of blood T cells in healthy people across ages. It was with a sample-barcoded 5' primer and a J-beta primer mix that a second PCR of about 6 to 12 cycles was run. A single record per CDR3 protein comes from TCRdb applying MiXCR to the 5' RACE reads. Among some 1.5 million distinct CDR3 sequences listed, roughly 27% were seen once. The sequenced sample was blood. Receptors were obtained from a woman in her twenties or thirties in good health.

The sample holds a few counts of this clonotype. The V and J genes are TRBV6-5 and TRBJ2-1; perhaps TRBD2 as D (6 bases). The CDR3 extends over 18 amino acids. The V end was cut by 2 bases, the J end by 5 bases, with 22 bases between. Germline values: CDR1 MNHEY, CDR2 SVGAGI. The CDR3 loop reads CASSYGGVRGAKHNEQFF. DNA for the CDR3: TGTGCCAGCAGTTACGGAGGGGTAAGAGGGGCGAAGCACAATGAGCAGTTCTTC.

This clonotype was detected a few times. The rearrangement links TRBV3-1 to TRBJ2-5, with a tentative D call TRBD2 (6 bases). Germline assignment: CDR1 LGHDT and CDR2 YNNKEL (reference sequence). Between the trimmed V and J ends, which lost 4 bases and 7 bases, there was a span of 19 bases. The CDR3 loop spans 15 amino acids. CDR3 DNA: TGTGCCAGCAGCCGAAACCGGGACTTGGCATGGACCCAGTACTTC. Translated, it gives CASSRNRDLAWTQYF.

V usage is TRBV30 and J usage is TRBJ2-7; D is ambiguous. Germline V gene sequence: CDR1 GTSNPN, CDR2 SVGIG (reference sequence). CDR3 length: 13 amino acids. The germline V and J ends were trimmed by 3 bases and 0 bases, with 9 bases remaining between them. CDR3 protein: CAWSRDYSYEQYF. The DNA for the CDR3 is TGTGCCTGGAGCCGAGATTACTCCTACGAGCAGTACTTC.

This chain connects TRBV20-1 to TRBJ1-4; D possibly corresponds to TRBD1 (6 bases). Trimming removed 3 bases at V and 0 bases at J, with 14 bases between. Germline CDR1 DFQATT, CDR2 SNEGSKA (reference sequence). This CDR3 has 16 amino acids. The DNA of the CDR3 is TGCAGTGCTAGGTCGGGGGCGCGATCAACTAATGAAAAACTGTTTTTT. Protein: CSARSGARSTNEKLFF.